The 30 T cell receptor beta chains below were found in one sample sequenced in a study of CD4 T cells in relation to SARS-CoV-2 and coronaviruses. Unexposed donor CD4+ T cells date from 2011-2018, before the COVID-19 pandemic. After roughly 9 days of culture, CD4+ T cells were isolated. No cognate antigen is known for these TCRs. Profiling relied on immunoSEQ multiplex PCR, and the TCRdb table lists in-frame clones only, not all of them. The data hold about 24,000 clones, with about 75% observed a single time. The source material was CD4+ T cells from PBMCs, cultured in vitro. Receptors were obtained from a human donor in good health.

The chain has TRBV3-1 (or the pseudogene TRBV3-2) and TRBJ1-3; TRBD1 matches at 7 bases. The CDR3 is 16 residues long. V gave up 4 bases and J gave up 3 bases; unmatched junction bases: 9. CDR1 is LGHDT, CDR2 YNNKEL, per germline (reference sequence). CDR3 DNA sequence: TGTGCCAGCAGCCGGGGACAGCGGTTCTTTGGAAACACCATATATTTT. Translated: CASSRGQRFFGNTIYF.

The chain links TRBV7-2 to TRBJ1-4; no clear D gene. Trimming shortened V by 4 bases and J by 12 bases, and 12 bases separated the two germline ends. CDR3 length: 12 amino acids. Germline CDR1 reads SGHTA; CDR2 reads FQGNSA. CDR3 loop: CASSSLVGELFF. Here the CDR3 DNA reads TGTGCCAGCAGCTCGCTGGTTGGAGAACTGTTTTTT.

This clone was found once. The rearrangement uses TRBV9 and TRBJ2-5; D is unresolved. The CDR3 extends over 15 amino acids. Germline loops: CDR1 SGDLS, CDR2 YYNGEE. Trimming shortened V by 0 bases and J by 1 base, and 10 bases separated the two germline ends. The DNA of the CDR3 is TGTGCCAGCAGCGTAGGTGTGATGGGCCAAGAGACCCAGTACTTC. Translated, it gives CASSVGVMGQETQYF.

This sequence joins TRBV18 and TRBJ1-1; D gene unclear. CDR3 length: 13 residues. Germline values: CDR1 KGHSH, CDR2 LQKENI. V was trimmed by 1 base and J by 6 bases, leaving 9 bases between them. CDR3 in amino acids: CASSPRGEPEAFF. As DNA, the CDR3 is TGTGCCAGCTCACCACGTGGGGAACCTGAAGCTTTCTTT.

The CDR3, as DNA: TGTGCCAGCATAGCGACAGGGTTCACCGGGGAGCTGTTTTTT. This translates into CASIATGFTGELFF. This sequence joins TRBV6-5 and TRBJ2-2; TRBD1 matches 7 bases. The length of the CDR3 is 14 residues. Germline loops: CDR1 MNHEY, CDR2 SVGAGI. J was trimmed by 4 bases and V by 7 bases; bases with no gene match: 6.

This clone appeared a few times. The chain recombines TRBV15 with TRBJ1-1; no clear D. CDR1 and CDR2 (germline): LNHNV, YYDKDF (reference sequence). The CDR3 is made up of 15 amino acids. V was cut by 1 base and J by 8 bases, with 17 bases left in between. CDR3 DNA: TGTGCCACCAGCAGAGTAGGTTCGGGGATTAAAGAAGCTTTCTTT. Protein sequence: CATSRVGSGIKEAFF.

This rearrangement joins TRBV5-6 to TRBJ1-1, with D perhaps matching TRBD1 (5 bases). V lost 4 bases to trimming and J lost 1 base, with 20 bases between them. Germline V gene sequence: CDR1 SGHDT, CDR2 YYEEEE. The CDR3 spans 17 residues. The CDR3 reads CASSQLGEYPRNTEAFF. CDR3 sequence (DNA): TGTGCCAGCAGCCAATTAGGGGAGTACCCCAGGAACACTGAAGCTTTCTTT.

The chain is built from TRBV10-1 and TRBJ1-1; possible D gene TRBD1, 6 bases. The CDR3 consists of 15 residues. V was clipped by 5 bases and J by 4 bases, with 17 bases between them. CDR1 and CDR2 from the germline V gene are WNHNN and SYGVQD (reference sequence). The CDR3 protein is CASSLRRGVITEAFF. The CDR3, as DNA: TGCGCCAGCAGTCTGCGTAGGGGGGTTATCACTGAAGCTTTCTTT.

The chain employs TRBV5-1 and TRBJ2-2, with D unresolved. Germline CDR1 and CDR2: SGHRS and YFSETQ. The length of the CDR3 is 15 residues. Deletions cut 5 bases from V and 2 bases from J, with 13 bases between. The CDR3 loop reads CASRMIVVNTGELFF. CDR3 DNA sequence: TGCGCCAGCAGAATGATTGTTGTAAACACCGGGGAGCTGTTTTTT. The full variable domain, completed using reference TRBV5-1 and TRBJ2-2, is KAGVTQTPRYLIKTRGQQVTLSCSPISGHRSVSWYQQTPGQGLQFLFEYFSETQRNKGNFPGRFSGRQFSNSRSEMNVSTLELGDSALYLCASRMIVVNTGELFFGEGSRLTVL.

The V call is TRBV11-2, the J call TRBJ2-3; 14 nucleotides align to TRBD2. The CDR3 covers 16 residues. Germline values: CDR1 SGHAT, CDR2 FQNNGV. V dropped 5 bases and J dropped 4; count of bases not matched to a gene: 5. The CDR3 region is CASSTGLAGASDTQYF. DNA of the CDR3: TGTGCCAGCAGCACGGGACTAGCGGGAGCCTCAGATACGCAGTATTTT.

CDR3 protein: CASGPSGGAGGNTIYF. The CDR3 DNA sequence: TGTGCTAGTGGTCCTTCTGGGGGGGCGGGAGGAAACACCATATATTTT. The genes are TRBV12-5 and TRBJ1-3; tentatively, D is TRBD1 (6 bases). Germline lookup yields CDR1 LGHNT and CDR2 FRNRAP. This CDR3 comprises 16 residues. V was shortened by 5 bases and J by 4 bases, with 18 bases between the two germline ends.

This clone was seen only once. This chain connects TRBV5-1 to TRBJ2-7; tentative D call: TRBD1 (6 bases). There are 17 residues in the CDR3. The V end was cut by 4 bases, the J end by 2 bases, with 22 bases between. Looked up from germline, CDR1 is SGHRS and CDR2 is YFSETQ. The CDR3 is CASSPTSGTLTPYEQYF. The CDR3 DNA is TGCGCCAGCAGCCCTACGTCCGGGACACTCACACCCTACGAGCAGTACTTC.

The J gene is TRBJ1-1, the V gene TRBV20-1; 7 nucleotides line up with TRBD1. Trimming cost V 3 bases and J 11 bases; bases outside gene matches: 6. Germline V gene data show CDR1 as DFQATT and CDR2 as SNEGSKA (reference sequence). CDR3 length equals 11 residues. The chain's CDR3 is CSASTQGGAFF. CDR3 DNA: TGCAGTGCTAGTACCCAGGGGGGCGCTTTCTTT.

This rearrangement joins TRBV7-2 to TRBJ2-5; D gene unclear. The CDR3 is made up of 14 amino acids. The ends were cut back, 5 bases at V and 5 bases at J, with 15 bases in the middle. Germline V gives CDR1 SGHTA, CDR2 FQGNSA. The CDR3 protein is CASSPGGTTETQYF. CDR3 DNA sequence: TGTGCCAGCAGCCCAGGTGGTACTACGGAGACCCAGTACTTC.

The chain combines TRBV3-1 (or the pseudogene TRBV3-2) with TRBJ2-4; D might be TRBD2 (5 bases). The CDR3 covers 13 residues. With 4 bases removed from V and 9 bases from J, the gap between germline ends came to 13 bases. Germline V gene data show CDR1 as LGHDT and CDR2 as YNNKEL (reference sequence). The DNA of the CDR3 is TGTGCCAGCAGCCGCGCAGAGGGAAGCATTCAGTACTTC. This encodes CASSRAEGSIQYF.

This clone was detected only once. The chain combines TRBV25-1 with TRBJ2-7, with 12 positions matching TRBD2. Germline V gene lookup returns CDR1 MGHDK and CDR2 SYGVNS. The CDR3 consists of 13 residues. Trimming cost V 11 bases and J 4 bases; bases outside gene matches: 6. The CDR3 loop reads CAASGTSGYEQYF. In nucleotides, the CDR3 is TGTGCCGCATCCGGGACTAGCGGGTACGAGCAGTACTTC.

The V call is TRBV7-6, the J call TRBJ2-7, with unresolved D. The CDR3 consists of 15 residues. V dropped 2 bases and J dropped 2 bases, with 13 bases sitting between them. Germline V gene data show CDR1 as SGHVS and CDR2 as FNYEAQ. The DNA for the CDR3 is TGTGCCAGCAGCTTATTACCTGGTACGACCTACGAGCAGTACTTC. It specifies CASSLLPGTTYEQYF. The full variable domain, rest sourced from reference TRBV7-6 and TRBJ2-7, is GAGVSQSPRYKVTKRGQDVALRCDPISGHVSLYWYRQALGQGPEFLTYFNYEAQQDKSGLPNDRFSAERPEGSISTLTIQRTEQRDSAMYRCASSLLPGTTYEQYFGPGTRLTVT.

V usage is TRBV5-5 and J usage is TRBJ1-3; tentative D call: TRBD1 (5 bases). Trimming took off 4 bases at V and 0 bases at J, with 14 bases between the two ends. Germline lookup yields CDR1 SGHKS and CDR2 YYEKEE (reference sequence). The CDR3 is 16 residues long. The CDR3 sequence is CASSRLVGGSGNTIYF. Written as DNA, the CDR3 is TGTGCCAGCAGCCGGCTGGTGGGGGGCTCTGGAAACACCATATATTTT. Full variable domain (missing parts from reference TRBV5-5 and TRBJ1-3): DAGVTQSPTHLIKTRGQQVTLRCSPISGHKSVSWYQQVLGQGPQFIFQYYEKEERGRGNFPDRFSARQFPNYSSELNVNALLLGDSALYLCASSRLVGGSGNTIYFGEGSWLTVV.

This chain uses TRBV2 with TRBJ2-7; D gene ambiguous. CDR3 length equals 14 residues. Germline loops: CDR1 SNHLY, CDR2 FYNNEI. V gave up 4 bases and J gave up 2 bases, with 12 bases separating them. CDR3 DNA: TGTGCCAGCAGTGTTTCACTGACCACCTACGAGCAGTACTTC. This sequence encodes CASSVSLTTYEQYF.

This clone has only a few counts. The chain links TRBV28 to TRBJ2-2, with D maybe TRBD1 (5 bases). CDR3 length: 12 residues. The germline V and J ends were trimmed by 5 bases and 6 bases, with 7 bases remaining between them. Germline CDR1 and CDR2: MDHEN and SYDVKM. CDR3 nucleotide sequence: TGTGCCAGCAGTCGGACACCCGGGGAGCTGTTTTTT. This translates into CASSRTPGELFF.

The chain carries TRBV5-1 and TRBJ1-3; 7 bases agree with TRBD1. V shed 4 bases and J 4 bases; nucleotides not matched to a gene: 14. From germline, CDR1 is SGHRS and CDR2 YFSETQ. The CDR3 is 17 residues long. This CDR3 reads CASSPRGPEIGGNTIYF. CDR3 in DNA: TGCGCCAGCAGCCCAAGGGGGCCAGAAATAGGGGGAAACACCATATATTTT.

The sample holds one count of this clone. The CDR3 DNA is TGTGCCTGGAGTCAGAGCACTGAAGCTTTCTTT. As protein: CAWSQSTEAFF. The gene calls are TRBV30 and TRBJ1-1, with D hard to call. V lost 2 bases and J lost 4, with 5 bases in between. Germline CDR1 GTSNPN, CDR2 SVGIG (reference sequence). This CDR3 contains 11 residues.

This clone was recorded once. The chain employs TRBV18 and TRBJ2-3; D remains ambiguous. Germline assignment: CDR1 KGHSH and CDR2 LQKENI. Trimming removed 6 bases at V and 0 bases at J, with 4 bases between. The CDR3 contains 12 residues. CDR3 sequence reads: CASSSSTDTQYF. CDR3 nucleotides: TGTGCCAGCTCGTCCAGCACAGATACGCAGTATTTT.

The gene calls are TRBV10-3 and TRBJ1-5, with D possibly being TRBD1 (6 bases). Trimming removed 9 bases at V and 1 base at J, with 10 bases between. The CDR3 is made up of 13 amino acids. Germline values: CDR1 ENHRY, CDR2 SYGVKD. The CDR3 reads CAIQGVSNQPQHF. The CDR3 region has the DNA TGTGCCATACAGGGTGTGAGCAATCAGCCCCAGCATTTT.

This clone was seen a single time. V is TRBV2 and J is TRBJ2-1, with D hard to call. The CDR3 totals 15 residues. V was clipped by 4 bases and J by 3 bases, with 13 bases between them. Germline CDR1 SNHLY, CDR2 FYNNEI. The CDR3 protein is CASSADTQDYNEQFF. DNA for the CDR3: TGTGCCAGCAGTGCCGACACCCAAGACTACAATGAGCAGTTCTTC.

About this clone: No DNA is shown, since the ends of the CDR3 on it are uncertain; the CDR3 is the one TCRdb lists. This chain uses TRBV25-1 with TRBJ1-4. The CDR3 comprises 17 residues, both ends counted. The germline V gene encodes CDR1 MGHDK and CDR2 SYGVNS. CDR3 region: CASSDFRGMATNEKLFF.

V is TRBV4-2 and J is TRBJ2-5; 8 bases match TRBD1. With 1 base clipped from V and 2 bases from J, the junction kept 6 bases outside the gene matches. The CDR3 is 16 residues long. Germline CDR1 is LGHNA and CDR2 is YNFKEQ. CDR3 DNA: TGTGCCAGCAGCCAAGCCGGGACAGGAGTACAAGAGACCCAGTACTTC. Protein product: CASSQAGTGVQETQYF.

This clone was seen only a few times. V usage is TRBV4-1 and J usage is TRBJ2-7; 9 bases line up with TRBD1. This CDR3 is built from 15 residues. The J segment lost 6 bases and the V segment lost 5 bases, leaving 11 bases of the junction unmatched. The germline V gene has CDR1 MGHRA and CDR2 YSYEKL. CDR3: CASSADWDREREQYF. Here the CDR3 DNA reads TGCGCCAGCAGCGCCGATTGGGACAGGGAACGCGAGCAGTACTTC.

The rearrangement uses TRBV4-2 and TRBJ1-1; D is uncertain. This CDR3 is built from 14 residues. CDR1 LGHNA and CDR2 YNFKEQ come from the germline V gene. Trimming took off 1 base at V and 1 base at J, with 7 bases between the two ends. The CDR3 nucleotides read TGTGCCAGCAGCCAAGTTAGCGAGAACACTGAAGCTTTCTTT. It specifies CASSQVSENTEAFF.

V usage is TRBV6-5 and J usage is TRBJ1-5; no reliable D call. CDR1 MNHEY and CDR2 SVGAGI come from the germline V gene. V lost 7 bases, J lost 0 bases, and 10 bases lay in between. The CDR3 loop spans 14 amino acids. CDR3 loop: CASKPGSSNQPQHF. In nucleotides, the CDR3 is TGTGCCAGCAAGCCCGGGAGTAGCAATCAGCCCCAGCATTTT.